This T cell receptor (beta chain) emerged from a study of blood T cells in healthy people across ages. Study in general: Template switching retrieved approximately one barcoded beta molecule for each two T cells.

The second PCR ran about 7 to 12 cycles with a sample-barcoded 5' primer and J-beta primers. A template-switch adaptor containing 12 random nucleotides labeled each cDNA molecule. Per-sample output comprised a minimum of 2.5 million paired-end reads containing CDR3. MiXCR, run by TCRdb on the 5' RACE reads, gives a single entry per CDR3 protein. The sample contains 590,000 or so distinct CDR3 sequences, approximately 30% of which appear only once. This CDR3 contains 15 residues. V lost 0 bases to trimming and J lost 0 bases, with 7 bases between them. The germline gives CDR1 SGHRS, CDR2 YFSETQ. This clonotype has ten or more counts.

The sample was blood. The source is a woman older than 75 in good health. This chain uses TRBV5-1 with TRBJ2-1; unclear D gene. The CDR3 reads CASSLGSSSYNEQFF. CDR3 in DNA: TGCGCCAGCAGCTTGGGGTCGAGCTCCTACAATGAGCAGTTCTTC.